This TCR beta chain stems from a study of blood T cell repertoires in COVID-19. V gave up 3 bases and J gave up 7 bases, with 11 bases separating them. Germline assignment: CDR1 SGHKS and CDR2 YYEKEE (reference sequence). This CDR3 region has 13 residues. Produced via immunoSEQ multiplex PCR; TCRdb's table is partial and in-frame only. The profile shows some 300,000 clones, approximately 88% of them singletons. The TCR sequence derives from a woman in her 30s who had recovered from COVID-19. Source material: peripheral blood. V is TRBV5-5 and J is TRBJ2-1, with D perhaps TRBD1 (6 bases). The chain's CDR3 is CASSSYDRNEQFF. CDR3 DNA sequence: TGTGCCAGCAGCTCCTACGACAGGAATGAGCAGTTCTTC.